The T cell receptor (beta chain) described here comes from a study of T cell repertoires in cytomegalovirus infection. Study-level background: Both CMV infection and a matching HLA type were indicated by public TCR beta signatures. General study findings and limits: Pooled public TCR beta family frequency picked out CMV carriers with the relevant HLA. HLA-C-restricted CMV-specific TCR beta clonotypes were dominant in the ex vivo response.

A word on this clonotype: Its antigen is unidentified.

TCRdb re-called the reads with MiXCR, one entry per CDR3 protein. The sample carries about 320,000 distinct CDR3 sequences, 9.5% recorded once. The germline V and J ends were trimmed by 1 base and 4 bases, with 14 bases remaining between them. This CDR3 is built from 15 residues. CDR1 is SGHTA, CDR2 FQGNSA, per germline. This chain links TRBV7-2 with TRBJ2-7; weak D call: TRBD1 (6 bases). Specimen: PBMCs. This TCR derives from a human donor in good health (CMV status not recorded). Some clones in this sample may be carry-over from other donors' samples. CDR3 amino acids: CASSLDTGSPYEQYF. CDR3 coding DNA: TGTGCCAGCAGCTTAGACACAGGGTCGCCTTACGAGCAGTACTTC.